Listed here are 8 T cell receptor beta chains from one sample, sequenced in a study of blood T cells in healthy people across ages. A second PCR, run for roughly 7 to 11 cycles, used a sample-barcoded 5' primer plus a J-beta primer mix. TCRdb independently ran MiXCR on the 5' RACE reads; one entry per CDR3 protein. The sample has approximately 850,000 distinct CDR3 sequences, roughly 64% seen once. Sequencing input: blood. These receptors were collected from a man aged 25-40 years in good health.

Here the CDR3 reads CASSSSTQGNYGYTF. The CDR3 DNA reads TGTGCCAGCAGTTCGTCCACCCAGGGAAACTATGGCTACACCTTC. The rearrangement joins TRBV12-3 or TRBV12-4 to TRBJ1-2, with a tentative D call TRBD1 (5 bases). This CDR3 has 15 amino acids. With 4 bases removed from V and 2 bases from J, the gap between germline ends came to 14 bases.

The genes are TRBV7-3 and TRBJ2-3; no clear D. Trimming stripped 3 bases from V and 2 bases from J, with 9 bases between. CDR3 length: 14 amino acids. Germline lookup yields CDR1 SGHTA and CDR2 FQGTGA. The CDR3 sequence is CASSLSRLTDTQYF. For the CDR3, the DNA is TGTGCCAGCAGCTTGTCGCGGCTCACAGATACGCAGTATTTT. Supplemented by reference TRBV7-3 and TRBJ2-3, the full variable domain reads GAGVSQTPSNKVTEKGKYVELRCDPISGHTALYWYRQSLGQGPEFLIYFQGTGAADDSGLPNDRFFAVRPEGSVSTLKIQRTERGDSAVYLCASSLSRLTDTQYFGPGTRLTVL.

The chain carries TRBV27 and TRBJ2-5, with 9 bases identical to TRBD1. Judging by the DNA end, TRBJ2-7 fits better; the J call may be wrong. The CDR3 loop spans 15 amino acids. Germline values: CDR1 MNHEY, CDR2 SMNVEV (reference sequence). The DNA for the CDR3 is TGTGCCAGCAGCTTCACTTGGCGGACAGGGGACGAGCAGTACTTC. This gives the protein CASSFTWRTGDEQYF.

The J gene is TRBJ2-3, the V gene TRBV20-1, with TRBD2 matching 11 bases. This CDR3 comprises 14 residues. V trimming: 5 bases; J trimming: 4 bases; junction bases outside the gene matches: 5. The germline V gene has CDR1 DFQATT and CDR2 SNEGSKA (reference sequence). This chain's CDR3 is CSAVLAGVPDTQYF. DNA for the CDR3: TGCAGTGCTGTACTAGCGGGGGTACCAGATACGCAGTATTTT.

The CDR3 here is CATSIPVTKNIQYF. The CDR3 region has the DNA TGTGCCACCAGCATTCCAGTAACCAAAAACATTCAGTACTTC. The genes are TRBV15 and TRBJ2-5; D is undetermined. The J call may be wrong; the DNA end is better matched by TRBJ2-4. Germline CDR1 and CDR2: LNHNV and YYDKDF (reference sequence). The CDR3 is 14 residues long.

The J gene is TRBJ2-7, the V gene TRBV2; D possibly corresponds to TRBD1 (5 bases). This CDR3 spans 14 amino acids. Germline V gives CDR1 SNHLY, CDR2 FYNNEI. The V end lost 4 bases, the J end lost 0 bases, and 10 bases lay between the germline ends. The CDR3 DNA sequence: TGTGCCAGCAGTGGGACAAAAAGCTCCTACGAGCAGTACTTC. Translated: CASSGTKSSYEQYF.

The V and J genes are TRBV5-4 and TRBJ2-5, with D perhaps TRBD1 or TRBD2 (5 bases each). Germline assignment: CDR1 SGHNT and CDR2 YYREEE (reference sequence). The CDR3 is made up of 13 amino acids. Trimming stripped 4 bases from V and 6 bases from J, with 13 bases between. CDR3 residues: CASSNRDVKTQYF. CDR3 DNA: TGTGCCAGCAGCAACCGGGACGTGAAGACCCAGTACTTC.

This clonotype has just a few counts. V is TRBV7-6 and J is TRBJ1-1; 7 bases are shared with TRBD1. After removal of 8 bases from V and 5 bases from J, the junction contained 5 bases not matched to a gene. This CDR3 is built from 12 residues. Germline-derived CDR1 and CDR2 are SGHVS and FNYEAQ. Here the CDR3 reads CASGYRGTEAFF. In DNA form, the CDR3 reads TGTGCCAGCGGCTACAGGGGAACTGAAGCTTTCTTT.